This TCR beta chain derives from a study of OX40 agonist ivuxolimab in advanced cancers. The wider study: The group had a mean age of about 60 years, ranged from about 20 to 79, and was less than 85% male.

Profiling relied on immunoSEQ multiplex PCR, and the TCRdb table lists in-frame clones only, not all of them. The sample lists tens of thousands of clones; 80% to 90% were seen once. The material was CD4+ or CD8+ T cells sorted from blood, obtained in a trial of the OX40 agonist ivuxolimab. The clonotype comes from an adult with an advanced solid tumor such as melanoma, head and neck, liver or kidney cancer.

DNA for the CDR3: TGTGCCAGCAGCTCCCGGGACACCCCGAAAGAGACCCAGTACTTC. Its protein is CASSSRDTPKETQYF. The genes are TRBV9 and TRBJ2-5; a possible D gene is TRBD1 (6 bases). V lost 4 bases, J lost 3 bases, and 16 bases lay in between. The germline CDR1 and CDR2 sequences are SGDLS and YYNGEE. The CDR3 spans 15 residues.